This T cell receptor beta chain was documented in a study of OX40 agonist ivuxolimab in advanced cancers. Trimming removed 4 bases at V and 7 bases at J, with 16 bases between. The CDR3 runs to 14 residues. CDR1 and CDR2 (germline): MNHEY, SVGAGI. The table came from immunoSEQ multiplex PCR; TCRdb's copy has only in-frame clones and leaves some out. The table includes approximately 74,000 clones, 90% detected once. The sequencing used CD4+ or CD8+ T cells sorted from blood, collected in a trial of the OX40 agonist ivuxolimab. The chain couples TRBV6-5 to TRBJ1-2; D is perhaps TRBD1 (6 bases). This TCR was sampled from an adult with an advanced solid tumor such as melanoma, head and neck, liver or kidney cancer. This CDR3 is CASSLRGGYGGYTF. The CDR3 DNA follows: TGTGCCAGCAGTTTAAGGGGGGGGTACGGTGGCTACACCTTC.